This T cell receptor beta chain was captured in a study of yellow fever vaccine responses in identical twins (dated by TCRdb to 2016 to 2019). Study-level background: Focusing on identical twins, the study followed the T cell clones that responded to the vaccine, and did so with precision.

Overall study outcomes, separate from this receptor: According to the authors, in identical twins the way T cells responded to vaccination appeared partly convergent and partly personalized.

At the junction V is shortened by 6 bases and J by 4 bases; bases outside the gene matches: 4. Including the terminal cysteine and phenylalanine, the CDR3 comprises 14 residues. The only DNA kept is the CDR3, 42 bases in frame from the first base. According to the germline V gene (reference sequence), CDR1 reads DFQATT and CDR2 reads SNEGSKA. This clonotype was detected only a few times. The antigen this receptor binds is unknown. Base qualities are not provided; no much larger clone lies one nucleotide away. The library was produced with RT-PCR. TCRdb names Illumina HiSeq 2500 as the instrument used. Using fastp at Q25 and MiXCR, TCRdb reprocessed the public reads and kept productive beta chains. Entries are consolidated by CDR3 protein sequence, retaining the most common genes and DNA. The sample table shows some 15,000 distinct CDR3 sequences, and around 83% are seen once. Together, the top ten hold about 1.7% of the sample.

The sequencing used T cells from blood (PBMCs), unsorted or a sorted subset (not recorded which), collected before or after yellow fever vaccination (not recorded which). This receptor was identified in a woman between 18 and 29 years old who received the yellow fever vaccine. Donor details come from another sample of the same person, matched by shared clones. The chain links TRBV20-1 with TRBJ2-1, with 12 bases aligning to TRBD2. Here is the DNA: TGCAGTGCGTCCGGGACTAGCGGGTACAATGAGCAGTTCTTC. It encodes CSASGTSGYNEQFF.